The source of this T cell receptor beta chain is a study of blood T cells in healthy people across ages. The overall study: About one barcoded beta molecule per two T cells came from capture by template switching.

This clonotype was counted only a few times. Trimming removed 3 bases from V and 0 bases from J; junction bases left unmatched: 20. Germline V gene sequence: CDR1 DFQATT, CDR2 SNEGSKA (reference sequence). The CDR3 has 21 amino acids. A second PCR, run for about 7 to 11 cycles, used a sample-barcoded 5' primer plus a J-beta primer mix. TCRdb analysed the 5' RACE reads with MiXCR anew, one entry per CDR3 protein. The table shows roughly 730,000 distinct CDR3 sequences, with roughly three fifths occurring only once. The sequenced sample was blood. The receptor's source is a man aged 40-55 years in good health. The J gene is TRBJ2-1, the V gene TRBV20-1; 10 nucleotides agree with TRBD2. CDR3 nucleotides: TGCAGTGCTAGGAGGGGGGGGGCTAGCGGGAGTCTGTGGAGCTCCTACAATGAGCAGTTCTTC. Its translation is CSARRGGASGSLWSSYNEQFF.